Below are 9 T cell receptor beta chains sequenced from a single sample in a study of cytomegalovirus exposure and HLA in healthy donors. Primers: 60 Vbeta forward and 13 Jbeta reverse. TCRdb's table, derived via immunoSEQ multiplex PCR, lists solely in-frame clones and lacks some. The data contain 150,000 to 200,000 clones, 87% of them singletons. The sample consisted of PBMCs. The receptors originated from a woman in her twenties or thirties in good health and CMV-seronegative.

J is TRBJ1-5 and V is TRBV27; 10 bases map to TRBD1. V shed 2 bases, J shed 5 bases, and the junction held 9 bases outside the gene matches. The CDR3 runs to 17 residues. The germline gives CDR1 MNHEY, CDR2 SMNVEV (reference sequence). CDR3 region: CASSLRPAGQGYQPQHF. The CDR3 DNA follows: TGTGCCAGCAGTTTACGCCCGGCGGGACAGGGGTATCAGCCCCAGCATTTT.

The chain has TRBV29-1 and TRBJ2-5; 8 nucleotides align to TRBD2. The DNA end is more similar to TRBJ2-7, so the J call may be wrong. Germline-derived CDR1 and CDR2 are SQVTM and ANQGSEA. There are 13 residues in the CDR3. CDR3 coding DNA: TGCAGCGTTGTGGAGCGGGAGAAAAACGAGCAGTACTTC. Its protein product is CSVVEREKNEQYF.

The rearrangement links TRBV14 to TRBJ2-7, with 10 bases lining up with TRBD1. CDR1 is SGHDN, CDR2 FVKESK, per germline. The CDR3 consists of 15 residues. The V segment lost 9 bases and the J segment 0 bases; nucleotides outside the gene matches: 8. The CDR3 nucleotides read TGTGCCAGTAGATCGGACAGGGGGAACTCCTACGAGCAGTACTTC. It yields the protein CASRSDRGNSYEQYF.

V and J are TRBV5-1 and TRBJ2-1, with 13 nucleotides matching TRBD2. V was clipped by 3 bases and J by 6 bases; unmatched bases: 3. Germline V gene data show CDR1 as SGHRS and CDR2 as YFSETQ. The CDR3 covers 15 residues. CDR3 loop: CASSSGTSGANEQFF. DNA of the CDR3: TGCGCCAGCAGCTCCGGGACTAGCGGGGCCAATGAGCAGTTCTTC.

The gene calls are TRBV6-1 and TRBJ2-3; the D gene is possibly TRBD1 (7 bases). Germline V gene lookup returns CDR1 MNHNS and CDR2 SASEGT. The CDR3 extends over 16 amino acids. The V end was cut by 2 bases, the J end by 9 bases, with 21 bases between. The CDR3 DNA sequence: TGTGCCAGCAGTGAATGGGTCAGGGGGAGCGGAGGGACGCAGTATTTT. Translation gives CASSEWVRGSGGTQYF.

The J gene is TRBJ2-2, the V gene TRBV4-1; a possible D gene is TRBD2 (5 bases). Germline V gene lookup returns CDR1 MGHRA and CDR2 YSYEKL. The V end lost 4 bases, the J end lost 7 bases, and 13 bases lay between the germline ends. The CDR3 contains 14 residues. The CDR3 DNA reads TGCGCCAGCAGCCGGGAGCGAGGTTTCGGGGAGCTGTTTTTT. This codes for CASSRERGFGELFF.

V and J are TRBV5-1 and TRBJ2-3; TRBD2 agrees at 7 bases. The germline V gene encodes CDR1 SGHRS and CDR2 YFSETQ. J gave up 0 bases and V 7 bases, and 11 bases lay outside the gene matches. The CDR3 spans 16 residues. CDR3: CASSEPSGTSTDTQYF. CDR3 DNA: TGCGCCAGCTCGGAGCCTAGCGGCACTAGCACAGATACGCAGTATTTT. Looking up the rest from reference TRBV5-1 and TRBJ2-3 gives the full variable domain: KAGVTQTPRYLIKTRGQQVTLSCSPISGHRSVSWYQQTPGQGLQFLFEYFSETQRNKGNFPGRFSGRQFSNSRSEMNVSTLELGDSALYLCASSEPSGTSTDTQYFGPGTRLTVL.

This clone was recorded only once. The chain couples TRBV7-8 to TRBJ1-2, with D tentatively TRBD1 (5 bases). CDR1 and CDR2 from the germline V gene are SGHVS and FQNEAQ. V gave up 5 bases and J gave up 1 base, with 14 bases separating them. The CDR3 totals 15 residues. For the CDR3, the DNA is TGTGCCAGCAGCCACCGACAGACGAGTAACTATGGCTACACCTTC. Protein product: CASSHRQTSNYGYTF.

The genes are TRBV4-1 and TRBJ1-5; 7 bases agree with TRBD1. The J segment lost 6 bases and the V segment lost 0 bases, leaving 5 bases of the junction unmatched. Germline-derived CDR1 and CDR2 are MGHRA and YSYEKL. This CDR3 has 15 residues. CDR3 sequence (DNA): TGCGCCAGCAGCCAAGAAAGGGGGCGCAGTCAGCCCCAGCATTTT. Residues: CASSQERGRSQPQHF.